This TCR beta chain emerged from a study of T cell responses to AZD1222 COVID-19 vaccine. The method was immunoSEQ multiplex PCR; TCRdb's version includes in-frame clones alone and lacks a portion of them. The sample has around 130,000 clones; approximately 92% are singletons. The CDR3 runs to 15 residues. The V and J ends lost 3 bases and 6 bases, in that order; junction bases with no gene match: 6. Per germline, CDR1 MGHRA and CDR2 YSYEKL. The rearrangement joins TRBV4-1 to TRBJ2-4; 9 bases fit TRBD1. The source material was peripheral blood, sampled 28 days after the second AZD1222 dose. This receptor was taken from an adult who received the AZD1222 COVID-19 vaccine. CDR3 bases: TGCGCCAGCAGCCAGCCGGGACAGGGTGGAAACATTCAGTACTTC. This sequence encodes CASSQPGQGGNIQYF.